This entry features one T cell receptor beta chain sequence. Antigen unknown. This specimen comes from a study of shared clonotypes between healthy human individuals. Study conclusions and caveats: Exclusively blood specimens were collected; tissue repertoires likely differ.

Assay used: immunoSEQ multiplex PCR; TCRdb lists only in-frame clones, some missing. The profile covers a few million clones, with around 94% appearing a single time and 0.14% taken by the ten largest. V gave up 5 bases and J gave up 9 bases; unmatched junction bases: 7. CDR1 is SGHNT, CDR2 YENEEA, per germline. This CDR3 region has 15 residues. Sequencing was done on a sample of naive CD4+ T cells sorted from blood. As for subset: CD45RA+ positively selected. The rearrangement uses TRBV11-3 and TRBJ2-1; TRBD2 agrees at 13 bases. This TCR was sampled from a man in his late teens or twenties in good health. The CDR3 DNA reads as TGTGCCAGCAGCCATGGACTAGCGGGAGTCAGTGAGCAGTTCTTC. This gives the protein CASSHGLAGVSEQFF.